This T cell receptor (beta chain) emerged from a study of T cell responses to AZD1222 COVID-19 vaccine. Findings and limits, study-wide: No repertoire was sampled before or during the peak T cell response, only after it. Vaccine-related CD4 TCRs covered spike, predominating at 160-218 and 743-854.

Data came from immunoSEQ multiplex PCR; TCRdb stores just in-frame clones and leaves some out. The sample lists 95,000 to 100,000 clones, 90% occurring once. With respect to this clone: Its antigen is unknown.

The V gene lost 8 bases and the J gene lost 3 bases, with 13 bases spanning the gap. The CDR3 is 14 residues long. The V gene's germline CDR1 is LNHNV and CDR2 YYDKDF (reference sequence). This receptor was identified in an adult in good health. The chain has TRBV15 and TRBJ2-2; a possible D gene is TRBD1 (6 bases). The material sequenced was peripheral blood, taken on day 0 of AZD1222 vaccination. The CDR3 DNA follows: TGTGCCACCGGGGGCAGGGCGGACACCGGGGAGCTGTTTTTT. Translated, it gives CATGGRADTGELFF.